This T cell receptor (beta chain) came from a study of response to subunit inactivated influenza vaccine. Study conclusions and caveats: It was suggested by the authors that few new T cells are recruited by each seasonal influenza vaccination.

The junction had 8 bases not matched to a gene; V was cut back by 5 bases and J by 2 bases. The V gene's germline CDR1 is SGHRS and CDR2 YFSETQ. The CDR3 totals 15 residues. TCRdb reprocessed the RT-PCR reads via MiXCR and lists one record per CDR3 protein. The top ten clones hold approximately 10% of a sample with a few hundred thousand distinct CDR3 sequences, 21% of them seen once. With respect to this clonotype: Its target is unknown.

The clonotype comes from a man between 50 and 75 years old who received an inactivated influenza vaccine. This chain joins TRBV5-1 and TRBJ2-7; 9 nucleotides match TRBD1. The source material was PBMCs from blood, sampled 21 months after vaccination. The CDR3 loop reads CASRERTGEAYEQYF. The CDR3 nucleotides read TGCGCCAGCAGGGAAAGGACAGGGGAGGCCTACGAGCAGTACTTC. The full variable domain, in which reference TRBV5-1 and TRBJ2-7 provide the parts outside the CDR3, is KAGVTQTPRYLIKTRGQQVTLSCSPISGHRSVSWYQQTPGQGLQFLFEYFSETQRNKGNFPGRFSGRQFSNSRSEMNVSTLELGDSALYLCASRERTGEAYEQYFGPGTRLTVT.